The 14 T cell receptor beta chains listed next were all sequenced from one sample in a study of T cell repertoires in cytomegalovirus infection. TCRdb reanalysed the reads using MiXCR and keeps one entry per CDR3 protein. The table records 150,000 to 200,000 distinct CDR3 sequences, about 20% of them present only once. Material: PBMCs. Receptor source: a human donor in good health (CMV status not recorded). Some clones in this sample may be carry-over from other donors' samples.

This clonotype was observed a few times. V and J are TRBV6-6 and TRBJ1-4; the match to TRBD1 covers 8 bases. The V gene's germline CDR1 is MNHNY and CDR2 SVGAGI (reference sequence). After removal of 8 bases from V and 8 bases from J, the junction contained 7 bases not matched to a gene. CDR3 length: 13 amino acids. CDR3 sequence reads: CASGTGGFEKLFF. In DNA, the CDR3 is TGTGCCAGCGGAACAGGGGGGTTCGAAAAACTGTTTTTT.

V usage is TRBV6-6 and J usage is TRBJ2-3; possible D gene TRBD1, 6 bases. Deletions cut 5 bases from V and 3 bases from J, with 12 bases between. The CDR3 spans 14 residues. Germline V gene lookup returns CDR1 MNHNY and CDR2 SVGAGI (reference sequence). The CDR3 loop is CASSRDKGTDTQYF. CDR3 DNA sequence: TGTGCCAGCAGTCGGGACAAAGGAACAGATACGCAGTATTTT.

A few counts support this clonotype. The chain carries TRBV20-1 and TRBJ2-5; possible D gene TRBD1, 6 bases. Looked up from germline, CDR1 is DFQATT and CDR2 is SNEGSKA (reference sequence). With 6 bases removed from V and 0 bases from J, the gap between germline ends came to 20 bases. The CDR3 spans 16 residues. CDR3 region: CSATLGAAGYQETQYF. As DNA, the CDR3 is TGCAGTGCCACGCTGGGGGCAGCCGGCTACCAAGAGACCCAGTACTTC.

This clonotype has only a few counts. CDR3 bases: TGTGCCAGCACCGCTAATGGAGGGTTAGGAGAGACCCAGTACTTC. Translation gives CASTANGGLGETQYF. This chain uses TRBV6-2 or TRBV6-3 with TRBJ2-5; possibly TRBD2 for D (6 bases). Per the germline V gene, CDR1 is MNHEY and CDR2 is SVGEGT. V was pared by 7 bases and J by 4 bases, with 19 bases between. The CDR3 has 15 amino acids.

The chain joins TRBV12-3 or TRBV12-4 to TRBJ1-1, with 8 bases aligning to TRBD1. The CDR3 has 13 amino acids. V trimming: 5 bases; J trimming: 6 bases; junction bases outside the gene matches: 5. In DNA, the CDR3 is TGTGCCAGCAGTCCCCAGGGACAGGCTGAAGCTTTCTTT. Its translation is CASSPQGQAEAFF.

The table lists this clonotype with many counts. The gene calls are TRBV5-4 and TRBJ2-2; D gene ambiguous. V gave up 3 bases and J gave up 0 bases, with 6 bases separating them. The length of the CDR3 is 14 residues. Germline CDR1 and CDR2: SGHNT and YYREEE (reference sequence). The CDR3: CASSSRTNTGELFF. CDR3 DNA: TGTGCCAGCAGCTCCCGAACGAACACCGGGGAGCTGTTTTTT.

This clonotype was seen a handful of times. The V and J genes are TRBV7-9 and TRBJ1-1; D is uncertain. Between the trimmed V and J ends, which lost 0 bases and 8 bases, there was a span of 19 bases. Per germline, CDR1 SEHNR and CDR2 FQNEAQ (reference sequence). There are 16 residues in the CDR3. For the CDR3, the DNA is TGTGCCAGCAGCTTAGCGAGATCGGCAGGCGGACTCGAAGCTTTCTTT. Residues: CASSLARSAGGLEAFF.

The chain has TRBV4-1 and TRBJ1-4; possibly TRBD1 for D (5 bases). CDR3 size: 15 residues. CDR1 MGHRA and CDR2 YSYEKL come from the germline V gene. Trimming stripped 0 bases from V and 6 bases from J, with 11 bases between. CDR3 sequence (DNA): TGCGCCAGCAGCCAAGACCCTGGGGGGTATGAAAAACTGTTTTTT. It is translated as CASSQDPGGYEKLFF.

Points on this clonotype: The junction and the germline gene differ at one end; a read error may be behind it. The CDR3 DNA reads as TGTGTCAGCAGCTGGGGGGCCAGAACTAACTATGGCTACACCTTC. Encoded protein: CVSSWGARTNYGYTF. The chain uses TRBV7-4 and TRBJ1-2; the D gene is possibly TRBD1 (6 bases). CDR1 and CDR2 (germline): SGHVT, SQSDAQ. The CDR3 covers 15 residues. Variable domain in full (rest from reference TRBV7-4 and TRBJ1-2): GAGVSQSPRYKVAKRGRDVALRCDSISGHVTLYWYRQTLGQGSEVLTYSQSDAQRDKSGRPSGRFSAERPERSVSTLKIQRTEQGDSAVYLCVSSWGARTNYGYTFGSGTRLTVV.

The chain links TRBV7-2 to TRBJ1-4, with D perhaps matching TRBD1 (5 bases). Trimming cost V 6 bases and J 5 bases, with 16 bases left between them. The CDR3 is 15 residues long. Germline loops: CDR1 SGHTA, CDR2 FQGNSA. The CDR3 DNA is TGTGCCAGCAGACCCACCGGGACCCACAATGAAAAACTGTTTTTT. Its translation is CASRPTGTHNEKLFF.

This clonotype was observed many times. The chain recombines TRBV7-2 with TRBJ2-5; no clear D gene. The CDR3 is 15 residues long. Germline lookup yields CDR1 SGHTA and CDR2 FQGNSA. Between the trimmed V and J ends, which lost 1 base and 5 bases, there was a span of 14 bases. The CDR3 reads CASSLVASGRETQYF. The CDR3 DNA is TGTGCCAGCAGCTTAGTCGCTTCGGGTCGGGAGACCCAGTACTTC.

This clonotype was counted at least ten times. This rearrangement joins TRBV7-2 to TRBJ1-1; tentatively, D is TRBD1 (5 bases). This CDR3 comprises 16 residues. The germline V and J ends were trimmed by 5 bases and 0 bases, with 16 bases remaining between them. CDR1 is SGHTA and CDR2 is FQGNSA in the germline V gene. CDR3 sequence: CASSPRPGPLNTEAFF. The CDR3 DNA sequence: TGTGCCAGCAGCCCTCGACCGGGACCCTTGAACACTGAAGCTTTCTTT. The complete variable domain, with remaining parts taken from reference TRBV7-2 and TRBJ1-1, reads GAGVSQSPSNKVTEKGKDVELRCDPISGHTALYWYRQSLGQGLEFLIYFQGNSAPDKSGLPSDRFSAERTGGSVSTLTIQRTQQEDSAVYLCASSPRPGPLNTEAFFGQGTRLTVV.

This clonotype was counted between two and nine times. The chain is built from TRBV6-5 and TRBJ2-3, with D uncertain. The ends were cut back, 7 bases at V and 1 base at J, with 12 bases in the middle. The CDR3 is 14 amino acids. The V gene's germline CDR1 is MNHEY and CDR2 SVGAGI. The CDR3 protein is CASTARVGTDTQYF. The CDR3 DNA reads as TGTGCCAGCACCGCTAGAGTGGGCACAGATACGCAGTATTTT.

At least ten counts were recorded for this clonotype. The CDR3 coding sequence is TGTGCCAGCAGCCGACAGGGGATTAGCAATCAGCCCCAGCATTTT. Encoded protein: CASSRQGISNQPQHF. This chain joins TRBV7-2 and TRBJ1-5, with 8 bases fitting TRBD1. V was clipped by 5 bases and J by 0 bases; unmatched bases: 3. This CDR3 contains 15 residues. Germline-derived CDR1 and CDR2 are SGHTA and FQGNSA.